The next 27 T cell receptor beta chains were all read from a single sample in a study of regulatory T cells. Primers: 52 TRBV forward and 13 TRBJ reverse. Data came from immunoSEQ multiplex PCR; TCRdb stores just in-frame clones and leaves some out. The sample comprises 17,000 or so clones, roughly 90% of which are singletons, and about 32% rests with the top ten. The sequenced sample was CD8+ T cells sorted from blood. These receptors all stem from a person aged 18-29 years with CD3G deficiency.

V and J are TRBV6-4 and TRBJ2-7, with D hard to call. CDR1 is MRHNA, CDR2 SNTAGT, per germline. The CDR3 runs to 14 residues. Between the trimmed V and J ends, which lost 0 bases and 0 bases, there was a span of 6 bases. The CDR3 reads CASSDSTSSYEQYF. The CDR3 coding sequence is TGTGCCAGCAGTGACTCAACGAGCTCCTACGAGCAGTACTTC.

The CDR3 loop is CASSLGRGAGELFF. CDR3 sequence (DNA): TGTGCCAGCAGCTTAGGCAGGGGGGCCGGGGAGCTGTTTTTT. This chain uses TRBV5-5 with TRBJ2-2; possible D gene TRBD1, 7 bases. The CDR3 covers 14 residues. Germline CDR1 is SGHKS and CDR2 is YYEKEE (reference sequence). V was clipped by 2 bases and J by 6 bases, with 11 bases between them.

The rearrangement joins TRBV2 to TRBJ2-7; the D gene is possibly TRBD1 (5 bases). This CDR3 has 12 residues. V was trimmed by 6 bases and J by 3 bases, leaving 9 bases between them. CDR1 SNHLY and CDR2 FYNNEI come from the germline V gene. The CDR3 protein is CASRDSNYEQYF. CDR3 nucleotide sequence: TGTGCCAGCAGAGACAGTAACTACGAGCAGTACTTC.

This chain joins TRBV5-6 and TRBJ2-1; D uncertain. Trimming cost V 5 bases and J 2 bases, with 17 bases left between them. There are 16 residues in the CDR3. In germline, CDR1 is SGHDT, CDR2 YYEEEE. The CDR3 is CASSLPSSTPYNEQFF. In nucleotides, the CDR3 is TGTGCCAGCAGTCTTCCCAGCTCTACTCCCTACAATGAGCAGTTCTTC.

The chain joins TRBV5-1 to TRBJ2-1; TRBD2 agrees at 7 bases. CDR1 and CDR2 from the germline V gene are SGHRS and YFSETQ. There are 14 residues in the CDR3. The V and J ends lost 0 bases and 8 bases, in that order; junction bases with no gene match: 5. The DNA of the CDR3 is TGCGCCAGCAGCTTGGGACTAGCACGGCATGAGCAGTTCTTC. The encoded protein is CASSLGLARHEQFF.

This sequence joins TRBV5-4 and TRBJ2-5; 10 bases agree with TRBD2. Germline V gene data show CDR1 as SGHNT and CDR2 as YYREEE (reference sequence). The trim removed 4 bases at V and 5 bases at J, leaving 17 bases unmatched. This CDR3 comprises 18 residues. The CDR3 loop reads CASSPGERGGYGLETQYF. In DNA form, the CDR3 reads TGTGCCAGCAGCCCGGGGGAGCGGGGGGGATACGGACTGGAGACCCAGTACTTC.

The rearrangement joins TRBV27 to TRBJ1-3; the D gene is possibly TRBD1 (6 bases). The germline V and J ends were trimmed by 0 bases and 4 bases, with 10 bases remaining between them. Germline V gene sequence: CDR1 MNHEY, CDR2 SMNVEV (reference sequence). This CDR3 comprises 15 residues. DNA of the CDR3: TGTGCCAGCAGTTTATCTCAGGGGCACGGAAACACCATATATTTT. Translated, it gives CASSLSQGHGNTIYF.

The chain combines TRBV10-3 with TRBJ2-3; TRBD2 aligns across 10 bases. Germline V lookup: CDR1 ENHRY, CDR2 SYGVKD. This CDR3 has 15 amino acids. Trimming at V came to 11 bases and at J to 2 bases, leaving 10 bases not matched to a gene. DNA of the CDR3: TGTGCCTCTCGGGCTAGCGGGAGTCCCACAGATACGCAGTATTTT. Translation gives CASRASGSPTDTQYF.

This chain uses TRBV25-1 with TRBJ1-2; D gene ambiguous. V was shortened by 3 bases and J by 6 bases, with 8 bases between the two germline ends. CDR3 size: 12 residues. From germline, CDR1 is MGHDK and CDR2 SYGVNS. The CDR3 region is CASSDRRHGYTF. Written as DNA, the CDR3 is TGTGCCAGCAGTGACAGAAGGCATGGCTACACCTTC.

The genes are TRBV7-3 and TRBJ1-2; D ambiguous. The CDR3 length is 11 residues. The germline V gene has CDR1 SGHTA and CDR2 FQGTGA. V lost 1 base and J lost 3, with 0 bases in between. CDR3 sequence reads: CASSLNYGYTF. As DNA, the CDR3 is TGTGCCAGCAGCTTAAACTATGGCTACACCTTC. The full variable domain, in which reference TRBV7-3 and TRBJ1-2 provide the parts outside the CDR3, is GAGVSQTPSNKVTEKGKYVELRCDPISGHTALYWYRQSLGQGPEFLIYFQGTGAADDSGLPNDRFFAVRPEGSVSTLKIQRTERGDSAVYLCASSLNYGYTFGSGTRLTVV.

This clone was detected a few times. The J gene is TRBJ2-1, the V gene TRBV4-3; D is possibly TRBD2 (5 bases). V was clipped by 0 bases and J by 8 bases, with 11 bases between them. The germline gives CDR1 LGHNA, CDR2 YSLEER. The CDR3 spans 14 residues. CDR3 region: CASSQDQPGDEQFF. DNA for the CDR3: TGCGCCAGCAGCCAAGACCAACCCGGGGATGAGCAGTTCTTC.

The rearrangement joins TRBV5-1 to TRBJ2-7, with D hard to call. This CDR3 comprises 13 residues. The germline V gene has CDR1 SGHRS and CDR2 YFSETQ. The V gene lost 2 bases and the J gene lost 3 bases, with 9 bases spanning the gap. The CDR3 DNA is TGCGCCAGCAGCTTCTCGCCCGACTACGAGCAGTACTTC. Translated: CASSFSPDYEQYF.

The rearrangement links TRBV9 to TRBJ2-3; D may be TRBD2 (6 bases). Between the trimmed V and J ends, which lost 1 base and 0 bases, there was a span of 18 bases. This CDR3 has 18 amino acids. The V gene's germline CDR1 is SGDLS and CDR2 YYNGEE. The CDR3 nucleotides are TGTGCCAGCAGCGTAAGATCCCGGCGGGAAACTAGCACAGATACGCAGTATTTT. Protein product: CASSVRSRRETSTDTQYF.

The chain couples TRBV7-9 to TRBJ2-1, with 8 bases matching TRBD2. The germline gives CDR1 SEHNR, CDR2 FQNEAQ (reference sequence). Trimming at V came to 2 bases and at J to 5 bases, leaving 5 bases not matched to a gene. The CDR3 runs to 15 residues. The CDR3 DNA is TGTGCCAGCAGCTTACGGGCTAGCGGGCACAATGAGCAGTTCTTC. Residues: CASSLRASGHNEQFF.

This clone was found once. The CDR3 DNA sequence: TGTGCCAGCAGAGGTCTGAACACTGAAGCTTTCTTT. Its translation: CASRGLNTEAFF. The genes are TRBV27 and TRBJ1-1; D ambiguous. The CDR3 consists of 12 residues. V was cut by 6 bases and J by 0 bases, with 5 bases left in between. Looked up from germline, CDR1 is MNHEY and CDR2 is SMNVEV (reference sequence).

The chain links TRBV27 to TRBJ2-4; D is possibly TRBD1 or TRBD2 (5 bases each). Germline V gives CDR1 MNHEY, CDR2 SMNVEV (reference sequence). V was cut by 4 bases and J by 6 bases, with 10 bases left in between. The CDR3 is made up of 13 amino acids. Here the CDR3 reads CASSSGTPNIQYF. The CDR3 nucleotides read TGTGCCAGCAGTTCGGGGACCCCAAACATTCAGTACTTC.

J is TRBJ2-5 and V is TRBV20-1, with D hard to call. V was clipped by 6 bases and J by 5 bases, with 7 bases between them. Looked up from germline, CDR1 is DFQATT and CDR2 is SNEGSKA (reference sequence). This CDR3 has 10 amino acids. The CDR3 here is CSAGGETQYF. For the CDR3, the DNA is TGCAGTGCCGGTGGGGAGACCCAGTACTTC.

The chain carries TRBV7-8 and TRBJ2-5; D gene uncertain. In germline, CDR1 is SGHVS, CDR2 FQNEAQ. The CDR3 is 15 residues long. Trimming took 0 bases from V and 2 from J, leaving 10 bases between them. CDR3 sequence (DNA): TGTGCCAGCAGCTTAGCGTCGTTGCCACAAGAGACCCAGTACTTC. Translation gives CASSLASLPQETQYF.

The gene calls are TRBV5-6 and TRBJ2-5; D ambiguous. Per the germline V gene, CDR1 is SGHDT and CDR2 is YYEEEE. The V end was cut by 3 bases, the J end by 3 bases, with 12 bases between. There are 14 residues in the CDR3. The CDR3: CASSWTAREETQYF. DNA of the CDR3: TGTGCCAGCAGCTGGACCGCTAGAGAAGAGACCCAGTACTTC.

The V and J genes are TRBV19 and TRBJ2-3; D remains ambiguous. Trimming left V 7 bases short and J 4 bases short, with 6 bases between. The CDR3 has 11 residues. CDR1 is LNHDA and CDR2 is SQIVND in the germline V gene (reference sequence). The CDR3 nucleotides are TGTGCCAGTAACAGCCCAGATACGCAGTATTTT. Translation: CASNSPDTQYF.

The chain is built from TRBV30 and TRBJ2-2; no clear D gene. This CDR3 is 14 amino acids long. Germline assignment: CDR1 GTSNPN and CDR2 SVGIG (reference sequence). Trimming removed 2 bases at V and 4 bases at J, with 11 bases between. The CDR3 DNA reads TGTGCCTGGAGTACTCATTCCTTCACCGGGGAGCTGTTTTTT. It codes for CAWSTHSFTGELFF.

This chain uses TRBV6-5 with TRBJ2-7; possible D gene TRBD2, 6 bases. Germline CDR1 is MNHEY and CDR2 is SVGAGI. Trimming cost V 2 bases and J 6 bases, with 8 bases left between them. This CDR3 is 12 amino acids long. The CDR3: CASSYGGGEQYF. Written as DNA, the CDR3 is TGTGCCAGCAGTTACGGGGGAGGCGAGCAGTACTTC.

This sequence joins TRBV5-8 and TRBJ2-1; tentatively, D is TRBD1 (6 bases). V dropped 4 bases and J dropped 8 bases, with 13 bases sitting between them. The CDR3 spans 13 residues. Germline lookup yields CDR1 SGHTS and CDR2 YDEGEE. The CDR3 protein is CASSGGGRDEQFF. CDR3 DNA: TGTGCCAGCAGCGGGGGCGGGCGGGATGAGCAGTTCTTC.

The genes are TRBV21-1 and TRBJ2-5. TRBV21-1 is shown as a pseudogene. CDR3 length: 17 amino acids. The CDR3 sequence is CASSKERGPGGMETQYF. The CDR3 nucleotides read TGTGCCAGCAGCAAAGAGCGTGGGCCTGGCGGAATGGAGACCCAGTACTTC.

The chain is built from TRBV6-5 and TRBJ1-4; D gene uncertain. This CDR3 has 16 amino acids. Trimming cost V 0 bases and J 4 bases, with 12 bases left between them. Germline V gene data show CDR1 as MNHEY and CDR2 as SVGAGI. The CDR3 DNA reads as TGTGCCAGCAGTTACTCGACCCTACCGAGTAATGAAAAACTGTTTTTT. Its protein product is CASSYSTLPSNEKLFF.

The V and J genes are TRBV5-4 and TRBJ2-3; a weak D match, TRBD2 (6 bases). Trimming shortened V by 4 bases and J by 1 base, and 13 bases separated the two germline ends. CDR3 length equals 15 residues. Germline loops: CDR1 SGHNT, CDR2 YYREEE (reference sequence). The CDR3 sequence: CASSPRGEGTDTQYF. The CDR3 nucleotides read TGTGCCAGCAGCCCGCGGGGCGAGGGCACAGATACGCAGTATTTT.

This clone was seen more than once but under ten times. J is TRBJ2-7 and V is TRBV28, with 8 bases identical to TRBD2. Trimming took 2 bases from V and 1 from J; bases not matched to a gene: 1. This CDR3 contains 14 residues. Germline V gives CDR1 MDHEN, CDR2 SYDVKM. CDR3 sequence (DNA): TGTGCCAGCAGTTTACGGGAGGGGTCCTACGAGCAGTACTTC. This sequence encodes CASSLREGSYEQYF.